This T cell receptor beta chain was recovered during a study of T cells in Graves' hyperthyroidism and ophthalmopathy. Study observations and caveats: The model made its ophthalmopathy prediction, and onset followed a median approximately 6.5 months later.

Template material for amplifying TCR beta CDR3 regions consisted of RNA transcripts. HTBI primers were employed in a first-round RT-PCR of the TCR CDR3. TCRdb reanalysed the multiplex PCR reads using MiXCR and keeps one entry per CDR3 protein. The sample lists approximately 510,000 distinct CDR3 sequences; 35% to 50% were seen once. The CDR3 covers 11 residues. V was trimmed by 6 bases and J by 5 bases, leaving 7 bases between them. CDR1 and CDR2 from the germline V gene are SNHLY and FYNNEI. On this clonotype: The antigen is undetermined.

This sequence joins TRBV2 and TRBJ1-2; possibly TRBD1 for D (5 bases). The TCR sequence derives from an adult woman with Graves' disease, either hyperthyroidism or ophthalmopathy (not recorded which). The sample was peripheral blood or thyroid tissue (not recorded which). The CDR3 coding sequence is TGTGCCAGCAGACAGGTATATGGCTACACCTTC. Its translation is CASRQVYGYTF.